The 32 T cell receptor beta chains below come from one sample, sequenced in a study of shared clonotypes between healthy human individuals. The protocol was immunoSEQ multiplex PCR, while the TCRdb copy is restricted to in-frame clones and leaves out a portion. The table has about 1.9 million clones, about 94% seen once; the top ten hold less than 2%. Naivety among CD8 cells was defined by CD45RO negativity and positive CCR7 selection, thereby excluding terminally differentiated effector memory CD45RA+ cells. The specimen sequenced was naive CD8+ T cells from PBMCs. Receptors originate from a man younger than 35 in good health. Some clones in this sample may be carry-over from other donors' samples.

The genes are TRBV5-1 and TRBJ1-4, with 11 positions matching TRBD1. With V trimmed by 3 bases and J by 8 bases, 12 bases remained unmatched. Germline lookup yields CDR1 SGHRS and CDR2 YFSETQ. The CDR3 is 17 amino acids. The CDR3 loop reads CASSYSSPGQGGEKLFF. The CDR3 bases are TGCGCCAGCAGCTACTCTTCCCCGGGACAGGGGGGAGAAAAACTGTTTTTT.

This chain links TRBV27 with TRBJ1-1, with a tentative D call TRBD1 (5 bases). Trimming cost V 2 bases and J 1 base, with 11 bases left between them. Germline lookup yields CDR1 MNHEY and CDR2 SMNVEV (reference sequence). The length of the CDR3 is 15 residues. The chain's CDR3 is CASSLAGARNTEAFF. CDR3 DNA sequence: TGTGCCAGCAGTTTAGCCGGGGCCCGGAACACTGAAGCTTTCTTT.

The chain joins TRBV4-1 to TRBJ2-7; D gene ambiguous. Germline V gene sequence: CDR1 MGHRA, CDR2 YSYEKL. With 5 bases removed from V and 4 bases from J, the gap between germline ends came to 9 bases. The CDR3 sequence is 12 residues long. CDR3 sequence: CASSSMGYEQYF. The CDR3 coding sequence is TGCGCCAGCAGCTCCATGGGGTACGAGCAGTACTTC.

The V gene is TRBV10-2, the J gene TRBJ2-6; D gene ambiguous. CDR1 is WSHSY, CDR2 SAAADI, per germline. CDR3 length equals 15 residues. Between the trimmed V and J ends, which lost 6 bases and 0 bases, there was a span of 9 bases. DNA for the CDR3: TGCGCCAGCAGCCCCACCAGCTCTGGGGCCAACGTCCTGACTTTC. Translation: CASSPTSSGANVLTF.

This clone was counted once. This clone may be a read error of a much larger clone one base away. The identical CDR3 is also encoded by other nucleotide sequences in the sample. The J gene is TRBJ1-5, the V gene TRBV19; no clear D. Germline CDR1 and CDR2: LNHDA and SQIVND (reference sequence). CDR3 length: 14 amino acids. V lost 5 bases and J lost 0, with 8 bases in between. The CDR3: CASSVRDSNQPQHF. The CDR3 nucleotides read TGTGCCAGTAGTGTTAGGGATAGCAATCAGCCCCAGCATTTT.

The chain joins TRBV11-2 to TRBJ2-5; a possible D gene is TRBD2 (5 bases). The CDR3 contains 14 residues. The germline V and J ends were trimmed by 4 bases and 3 bases, with 12 bases remaining between them. CDR1 and CDR2 from the germline V gene are SGHAT and FQNNGV. CDR3 sequence reads: CASSSREIEETQYF. DNA of the CDR3: TGTGCCAGCAGCTCGAGGGAGATAGAAGAGACCCAGTACTTC.

The chain combines TRBV28 with TRBJ2-7, with 7 bases fitting TRBD2. V was clipped by 2 bases and J by 7 bases; unmatched bases: 5. Germline V CDR1 and CDR2: MDHEN, SYDVKM. The CDR3 contains 13 residues. CDR3 region: CASSLSGTWEQYF. In DNA form, the CDR3 reads TGTGCCAGCAGTTTAAGCGGGACCTGGGAGCAGTACTTC.

The V and J genes are TRBV19 and TRBJ2-2, with TRBD1 identical over 10 bases. Germline V gene lookup returns CDR1 LNHDA and CDR2 SQIVND (reference sequence). There are 16 residues in the CDR3. J lost 5 bases, V lost 5 bases, and 8 bases had no gene match. The CDR3 coding sequence is TGTGCCAGTAGTCTTCGACAGGGGGCAAGAACCGGGGAGCTGTTTTTT. Protein sequence: CASSLRQGARTGELFF.

This clone was observed once. The rearrangement joins TRBV28 to TRBJ2-7, with D tentatively TRBD1 or TRBD2 (5 bases each). The V and J ends lost 6 bases and 0 bases respectively, with 12 bases between them. Germline-derived CDR1 and CDR2 are MDHEN and SYDVKM. There are 14 residues in the CDR3. The CDR3 region is CASSGVGTSYEQYF. CDR3 nucleotides: TGTGCCAGCAGCGGCGTCGGGACCTCCTACGAGCAGTACTTC.

V and J are TRBV11-3 and TRBJ1-1; D gene ambiguous. Per the germline V gene, CDR1 is SGHNT and CDR2 is YENEEA. V lost 7 bases and J lost 3, with 12 bases in between. This CDR3 has 13 residues. The CDR3 bases are TGTGCCAGCAAAGGGCCAGAGGACACTGAAGCTTTCTTT. Its protein product is CASKGPEDTEAFF.

The gene calls are TRBV25-1 and TRBJ1-6; the D gene is possibly TRBD1 (6 bases). With 5 bases removed from V and 6 bases from J, the gap between germline ends came to 8 bases. Germline V gene data show CDR1 as MGHDK and CDR2 as SYGVNS. The CDR3 contains 13 residues. The chain's CDR3 is CASSKQGNSPLHF. The CDR3, as DNA: TGTGCCAGCAGTAAACAGGGTAATTCACCCCTCCACTTT.

The V call is TRBV29-1, the J call TRBJ1-1, with TRBD1 as a possible D gene (6 bases). The CDR3 runs 13 residues. Germline lookup yields CDR1 SQVTM and CDR2 ANQGSEA. With 4 bases removed from V and 7 bases from J, the gap between germline ends came to 16 bases. CDR3 sequence reads: CSVVGGRGDEAFF. In nucleotides, the CDR3 is TGCAGCGTTGTGGGGGGGCGAGGTGATGAAGCTTTCTTT.

This clone was recorded once. The chain joins TRBV7-8 to TRBJ2-5; D not resolved. CDR3 length equals 14 residues. V lost 4 bases, J lost 8 bases, and 17 bases lay in between. Germline-derived CDR1 and CDR2 are SGHVS and FQNEAQ. The CDR3, as DNA: TGTGCCAGCAGCTCCGAATTTAGCACAGTAACCCAGTACTTC. It translates to CASSSEFSTVTQYF.

J is TRBJ2-3 and V is TRBV27; 8 nucleotides align to TRBD2. V was pared by 6 bases and J by 3 bases, with 14 bases of the junction left unmatched. Germline V gene data show CDR1 as MNHEY and CDR2 as SMNVEV (reference sequence). The CDR3 spans 17 residues. The CDR3 sequence is CASSSPPAGVGTDTQYF. The CDR3 DNA reads as TGTGCCAGCAGCTCCCCCCCAGCGGGAGTTGGGACAGATACGCAGTATTTT.

Regarding this clone: The same CDR3 is also encoded by other DNA sequences in this sample. The chain uses TRBV9 and TRBJ2-7; perhaps D is TRBD1 or TRBD2 (5 bases each). Trimming shortened V by 3 bases and J by 2 bases, and 12 bases separated the two germline ends. Looked up from germline, CDR1 is SGDLS and CDR2 is YYNGEE. The CDR3 consists of 14 residues. CDR3 bases: TGTGCCAGCAGCGAGGGACCCGGGACCTACGAGCAGTACTTC. This translates into CASSEGPGTYEQYF.

A note on this clone: In the same sample, other DNA sequences code for this CDR3. J is TRBJ2-3 and V is TRBV9; no firm D call. Germline CDR1 SGDLS, CDR2 YYNGEE. V was clipped by 1 base and J by 0 bases, with 6 bases between them. The CDR3 covers 14 residues. CDR3 sequence: CASSVWGSTDTQYF. CDR3 coding DNA: TGTGCCAGCAGCGTATGGGGTAGCACAGATACGCAGTATTTT.

Concerning this clone: The sample carries other DNA sequences with the same CDR3. The V and J genes are TRBV9 and TRBJ2-1, with D possibly being TRBD1 or TRBD2 (5 bases each). Looked up from germline, CDR1 is SGDLS and CDR2 is YYNGEE. The V gene lost 0 bases and the J gene lost 0 bases, with 10 bases spanning the gap. The length of the CDR3 is 16 residues. The CDR3 sequence: CASSVVGRTSYNEQFF. CDR3 nucleotides: TGTGCCAGCAGCGTAGTGGGACGGACCTCCTACAATGAGCAGTTCTTC.

The chain joins TRBV9 to TRBJ2-7, with TRBD2 identical over 10 bases. Unmatched junction bases numbered 6, after V lost 3 bases and J lost 3 bases. The CDR3 totals 15 residues. The germline gives CDR1 SGDLS, CDR2 YYNGEE. The CDR3 DNA reads TGTGCCAGCAGCGCCGACTGGACTAGCGGCTACGAGCAGTACTTC. It is translated as CASSADWTSGYEQYF.

There are a few counts of this clone. The gene calls are TRBV27 and TRBJ2-7; D gene unclear. Trimming took off 0 bases at V and 2 bases at J, with 8 bases between the two ends. This CDR3 comprises 14 residues. In germline, CDR1 is MNHEY, CDR2 SMNVEV (reference sequence). The CDR3 nucleotides read TGTGCCAGCAGTTTATCGTCGGTTCCCTACGAGCAGTACTTC. Residues: CASSLSSVPYEQYF.

This sequence joins TRBV27 and TRBJ2-2; 14 nucleotides match TRBD2. Germline V lookup: CDR1 MNHEY, CDR2 SMNVEV (reference sequence). The CDR3 length is 17 residues. Trimming at V came to 7 bases and at J to 6 bases, leaving 10 bases not matched to a gene. CDR3 nucleotides: TGTGCCAGCAAAAAGGGTTTGGGACTAGCGGGAGCCGGGGAGCTGTTTTTT. Amino acids: CASKKGLGLAGAGELFF.

The chain uses TRBV6-6 and TRBJ1-1; no clear D gene. This CDR3 is built from 15 residues. V lost 2 bases to trimming and J lost 0 bases, with 10 bases between them. Germline CDR1 MNHNY, CDR2 SVGAGI (reference sequence). Here the CDR3 reads CASSYNSGLNTEAFF. The DNA of the CDR3 is TGTGCCAGCAGTTACAACTCGGGCTTGAACACTGAAGCTTTCTTT.

This chain joins TRBV9 and TRBJ2-1; D possibly corresponds to TRBD2 (6 bases). V lost 4 bases to trimming and J lost 1 base, with 15 bases between them. CDR1 is SGDLS and CDR2 is YYNGEE in the germline V gene. CDR3 length: 16 residues. In nucleotides, the CDR3 is TGTGCCAGCAGCAATAGTGGAGGGAGTTCCTACAATGAGCAGTTCTTC. This codes for CASSNSGGSSYNEQFF.

The rearrangement joins TRBV9 to TRBJ2-6, with TRBD1 identical over 10 bases. Germline CDR1 and CDR2: SGDLS and YYNGEE. The CDR3 covers 19 residues. Trimming took 4 bases from V and 1 from J; bases not matched to a gene: 11. CDR3 region: CASSFQLGDRGSGANVLTF. Written as DNA, the CDR3 is TGTGCCAGCAGCTTTCAGTTAGGGGACAGGGGATCTGGGGCCAACGTCCTGACTTTC.

The V gene is TRBV9, the J gene TRBJ1-2; TRBD1 aligns across 9 bases. Germline V lookup: CDR1 SGDLS, CDR2 YYNGEE. The CDR3 consists of 16 residues. Trimming removed 0 bases from V and 1 base from J; junction bases left unmatched: 4. The CDR3 loop reads CASSVAGTGNNYGYTF. CDR3 sequence (DNA): TGTGCCAGCAGCGTAGCAGGGACAGGGAATAACTATGGCTACACCTTC.

The chain is built from TRBV2 and TRBJ1-1; D is perhaps TRBD1 (6 bases). CDR3 length: 18 amino acids. The ends were cut back, 3 bases at V and 2 bases at J, with 22 bases in the middle. Germline CDR1 SNHLY, CDR2 FYNNEI. The DNA for the CDR3 is TGTGCCAGCAGTGAGTTTGGTACAGGGTGGGAGAGAAACACTGAAGCTTTCTTT. It translates to CASSEFGTGWERNTEAFF.

J is TRBJ1-2 and V is TRBV7-2; 11 bases fit TRBD1. V was pared by 4 bases and J by 8 bases, with 12 bases of the junction left unmatched. Germline V gene lookup returns CDR1 SGHTA and CDR2 FQGNSA. CDR3 size: 16 residues. The CDR3 here is CASSSRRDRGTSGYTF. In DNA form, the CDR3 reads TGTGCCAGCAGCTCCCGGAGGGACAGGGGGACCTCCGGCTACACCTTC.

The chain couples TRBV7-9 to TRBJ2-4, with a tentative D call TRBD2 (5 bases). Germline-derived CDR1 and CDR2 are SEHNR and FQNEAQ (reference sequence). The V end was cut by 5 bases, the J end by 0 bases, with 14 bases between. The CDR3 runs to 16 residues. The CDR3: CASSPETTIAKNIQYF. CDR3 DNA: TGTGCCAGCAGCCCAGAGACTACTATAGCCAAAAACATTCAGTACTTC.

In this sample, this clone turned up once. The chain combines TRBV2 with TRBJ2-2, with D maybe TRBD1 (5 bases). The germline CDR1 and CDR2 sequences are SNHLY and FYNNEI. The CDR3 totals 14 residues. Trimming pared 1 base from V and 5 bases from J, leaving 8 bases between. The CDR3 loop reads CASSEGTLTGELFF. CDR3 nucleotide sequence: TGTGCCAGCAGTGAAGGGACACTTACCGGGGAGCTGTTTTTT.

Notes on this clone: This sample also contains other DNA sequences that code for the same CDR3. The rearrangement uses TRBV4-1 and TRBJ2-7; no firm D call. The CDR3 spans 12 residues. In germline, CDR1 is MGHRA, CDR2 YSYEKL. V was shortened by 1 base and J by 4 bases, with 5 bases between the two germline ends. The CDR3 coding sequence is TGCGCCAGCAGCCAAGTCGGGTACGAGCAGTACTTC. Encoded protein: CASSQVGYEQYF.

The rearrangement joins TRBV29-1 to TRBJ2-7, with a weak D call TRBD1 (6 bases). Germline values: CDR1 SQVTM, CDR2 ANQGSEA. V dropped 7 bases and J dropped 4 bases, with 14 bases sitting between them. The CDR3 is made up of 12 amino acids. This CDR3 reads CSGGTGKYEQYF. CDR3 bases: TGCAGCGGGGGAACAGGGAAATACGAGCAGTACTTC.

V and J are TRBV2 and TRBJ1-2; D unresolved. Trimming took 0 bases from V and 0 from J, leaving 8 bases between them. Germline V gene sequence: CDR1 SNHLY, CDR2 FYNNEI. The CDR3 sequence is 15 residues long. CDR3 amino acids: CASSEAASANYGYTF. CDR3 DNA: TGTGCCAGCAGTGAAGCGGCCTCGGCTAACTATGGCTACACCTTC.

The rearrangement joins TRBV7-9 to TRBJ2-4, with 7 bases identical to TRBD1. This CDR3 has 16 residues. In germline, CDR1 is SEHNR, CDR2 FQNEAQ (reference sequence). V gave up 5 bases and J gave up 6 bases; unmatched junction bases: 13. The CDR3: CASSDLTSGQPNIQYF. CDR3 nucleotide sequence: TGTGCCAGCAGCGACCTTACCTCGGGACAGCCAAACATTCAGTACTTC.